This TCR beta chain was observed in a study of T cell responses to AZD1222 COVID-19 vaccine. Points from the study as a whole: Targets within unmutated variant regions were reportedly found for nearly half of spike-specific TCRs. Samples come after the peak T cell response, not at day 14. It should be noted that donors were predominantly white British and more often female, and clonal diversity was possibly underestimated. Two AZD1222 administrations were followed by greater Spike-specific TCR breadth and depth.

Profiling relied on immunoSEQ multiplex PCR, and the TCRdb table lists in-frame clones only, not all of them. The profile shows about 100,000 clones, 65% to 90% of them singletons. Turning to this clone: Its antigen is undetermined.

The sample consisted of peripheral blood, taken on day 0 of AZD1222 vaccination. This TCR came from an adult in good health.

The CDR3 region is CASSLAIYSYNEQFF. CDR3 sequence (DNA): TGTGCCAGCAGCTTAGCCATTTACTCCTACAATGAGCAGTTCTTC. The chain uses TRBV7-2 and TRBJ2-1; D is ambiguous. CDR3 length: 15 residues. Germline-derived CDR1 and CDR2 are SGHTA and FQGNSA. V lost 0 bases and J lost 0, with 6 bases in between.